This T cell receptor (beta chain) was sequenced during a study of cytomegalovirus exposure and HLA in healthy donors. The PCR contained 60 Vbeta and 13 Jbeta primers. The data were produced by immunoSEQ multiplex PCR, yet TCRdb's version contains in-frame clones alone and is incomplete. The table lists about 120,000 clones, around four fifths of them singletons. Study findings and constraints: Previous analysis showed most TCR beta V segments were productive about 87% or about 30% of the time. What a later analysis reportedly showed was that an Asian-associated ancestry cluster had fewer N-insertions than the roughly 670-donor mean. Among immune exposure information, only CMV serostatus was available.

About this clone: Its antigen remains unknown.

CDR3 length equals 17 residues. From germline, CDR1 is MDHEN and CDR2 SYDVKM. V lost 5 bases, J lost 3 bases, and 19 bases lay in between. The sequenced sample consisted of PBMCs. The chain uses TRBV28 and TRBJ2-2; possible D gene TRBD1, 5 bases. The receptor comes from a woman in her thirties or forties in good health and CMV-seronegative. CDR3 amino acids: CASSPWGRSGYTGELFF. CDR3 sequence (DNA): TGTGCCAGCAGTCCCTGGGGCCGAAGTGGGTACACCGGGGAGCTGTTTTTT.